Below, one T cell receptor (beta chain) is given with its context. The antigen is unknown. This likely comes from a read error, as the CDR3 has no conserved phenylalanine or tryptophan at its end. The sample is drawn from a study of tumor and adjacent non-tumor tissue in lung cancer. Across the study: Patients comprised some eleven adenocarcinoma, a couple of squamous cell carcinoma and 1 small cell lung cancer. The patients, around 10 men and 5 women, were roughly 31 to 85 with stage I to III disease. Study-wide points: Normal lung showed higher cumulative top 100 clone frequency than tumor.

V was shortened by 5 bases and J by 8 bases, with 16 bases between the two germline ends. CDR1 is SQVTM and CDR2 is ANQGSEA in the germline V gene. The CDR3 extends over 13 amino acids. No cell sorting was done before RNA was extracted from the tissue. This non-tumor lung sample came from over 3 cm beyond the tumor edge. Chemotherapy-naive patients with new lung cancer underwent thoracic surgery in China, August–late 2014. The library came from three nested PCR rounds adapted from ARM-PCR protocols. A single record per CDR3 protein comes from TCRdb applying MiXCR to the multiplex PCR reads. The sample lists more than 55,000 distinct CDR3 sequences, over 60% occurring once.

This TCR was sampled from a man in his 70s with non-small cell lung cancer. The sample was distant non-tumor lung tissue. The chain has TRBV29-1 and TRBJ2-1, with unresolved D. CDR3: CSVPRPGYDEQFL. The DNA for the CDR3 is TGCAGCGTTCCCAGACCTGGTTACGATGAGCAGTTCCTC.